Presented here are 12 T cell receptor beta chains from one specimen sequenced in a study of T cell responses to AZD1222 COVID-19 vaccine. Assay used: immunoSEQ multiplex PCR; TCRdb lists only in-frame clones, some missing. Among some 120,000 clones listed, around 93% were seen once. The starting material was peripheral blood, obtained 28 days after the second AZD1222 dose. The source of these receptors is an adult who received the AZD1222 COVID-19 vaccine.

J is TRBJ2-3 and V is TRBV28; tentatively, D is TRBD1 (6 bases). Trimming took 6 bases from V and 3 from J, leaving 16 bases between them. Germline-derived CDR1 and CDR2 are MDHEN and SYDVKM. The CDR3 contains 15 residues. Here the CDR3 DNA reads TGTGCCAGCAGCGTCATGGGGGCCGGTACAGATACGCAGTATTTT. Translated: CASSVMGAGTDTQYF.

This chain connects TRBV19 to TRBJ2-1, with 7 positions matching TRBD1. The CDR3 has 12 amino acids. J lost 8 bases, V lost 3 bases, and 1 base had no gene match. CDR1 is LNHDA and CDR2 is SQIVND in the germline V gene (reference sequence). The CDR3 DNA reads as TGTGCCAGTAGTATTCAGGGGGATGAGCAGTTCTTC. Protein: CASSIQGDEQFF.

This chain joins TRBV5-8 and TRBJ2-1, with TRBD2 matching over 10 bases. After removal of 4 bases from V and 3 bases from J, the junction contained 4 bases not matched to a gene. The CDR3 loop spans 15 amino acids. CDR1 SGHTS and CDR2 YDEGEE come from the germline V gene. This CDR3 reads CASSQLAGNYNEQFF. CDR3 bases: TGTGCCAGCAGCCAACTAGCGGGGAACTACAATGAGCAGTTCTTC.

This chain links TRBV27 with TRBJ1-6; D uncertain. The CDR3 is 15 residues long. Germline loops: CDR1 MNHEY, CDR2 SMNVEV (reference sequence). V shed 5 bases and J shed 9 bases, with 17 bases lying between them. The chain's CDR3 is CASSPHSVLGSPLHF. CDR3 in DNA: TGTGCCAGCAGTCCCCACTCAGTTCTTGGTTCACCCCTCCACTTT.

The chain is built from TRBV5-1 and TRBJ1-6, with D hard to call. The CDR3 contains 14 residues. In germline, CDR1 is SGHRS, CDR2 YFSETQ. V dropped 4 bases and J dropped 5 bases, with 10 bases sitting between them. The CDR3 DNA reads as TGCGCCAGCAGCGAGGGAGGTGATAATTCACCCCTCCACTTT. This encodes CASSEGGDNSPLHF.

The genes are TRBV7-9 and TRBJ1-2, with D hard to call. The length of the CDR3 is 16 residues. The V and J ends lost 4 bases and 0 bases respectively, with 15 bases between them. Germline V lookup: CDR1 SEHNR, CDR2 FQNEAQ (reference sequence). In DNA, the CDR3 is TGTGCCAGCAGCTCAATTCTCCAGTCTGCTAACTATGGCTACACCTTC. It encodes CASSSILQSANYGYTF.

This clone was recorded only once. The CDR3 region is CASGGAVVFGYTF. CDR3 nucleotides: TGTGCCAGTGGGGGCGCGGTTGTTTTTGGCTACACCTTC. This sequence joins TRBV28 and TRBJ1-2, with D possibly being TRBD1 (6 bases). CDR3 length: 13 residues. Trimming shortened V by 9 bases and J by 7 bases, and 18 bases separated the two germline ends. CDR1 and CDR2 (germline): MDHEN, SYDVKM.

The J gene is TRBJ1-5, the V gene TRBV5-5; possibly TRBD1 for D (6 bases). Trimming stripped 2 bases from V and 6 bases from J, with 18 bases between. Germline CDR1 SGHKS, CDR2 YYEKEE (reference sequence). The CDR3 sequence is 16 residues long. CDR3 sequence reads: CASSLRQVLRGQPQHF. CDR3 nucleotide sequence: TGTGCCAGCAGCTTACGACAGGTACTAAGAGGTCAGCCCCAGCATTTT.

The CDR3 DNA sequence: TGTGCCAGCAGCCAAGATGCGGGGAGGTACCAAGAGACCCAGTACTTC. Its protein is CASSQDAGRYQETQYF. The chain combines TRBV3-1 (or the pseudogene TRBV3-2) with TRBJ2-5; D might be TRBD2 (6 bases). The germline V gene has CDR1 LGHDT and CDR2 YNNKEL (reference sequence). The CDR3 has 16 amino acids. Trimming removed 0 bases at V and 0 bases at J, with 11 bases between.

V usage is TRBV5-1 and J usage is TRBJ1-1; D is uncertain. Trimming left V 0 bases short and J 5 bases short, with 8 bases between. In germline, CDR1 is SGHRS, CDR2 YFSETQ. This CDR3 spans 13 amino acids. CDR3 amino acids: CASSLVQRTEAFF. CDR3 bases: TGCGCCAGCAGCTTGGTTCAGCGGACTGAAGCTTTCTTT. The entire variable domain, with the rest obtained from reference TRBV5-1 and TRBJ1-1, is as follows: KAGVTQTPRYLIKTRGQQVTLSCSPISGHRSVSWYQQTPGQGLQFLFEYFSETQRNKGNFPGRFSGRQFSNSRSEMNVSTLELGDSALYLCASSLVQRTEAFFGQGTRLTVV.

The chain joins TRBV3-1 (or the pseudogene TRBV3-2) to TRBJ2-3; 11 bases line up with TRBD1. In germline, CDR1 is LGHDT, CDR2 YNNKEL (reference sequence). V gave up 4 bases and J gave up 4 bases; unmatched junction bases: 7. The CDR3 totals 16 residues. CDR3 coding DNA: TGTGCCAGCAGCCCCCCCAGGGGACAGGGGGCAGATACGCAGTATTTT. This sequence encodes CASSPPRGQGADTQYF.

The gene calls are TRBV28 and TRBJ1-5; D not certain. This CDR3 is 16 amino acids long. Trimming removed 6 bases from V and 2 bases from J, with 17 bases in between. The V gene's germline CDR1 is MDHEN and CDR2 SYDVKM. The CDR3: CASRIFQDLGNQPQHF. DNA for the CDR3: TGTGCCAGCAGAATTTTCCAAGACCTTGGCAATCAGCCCCAGCATTTT.